The next 20 T cell receptor beta chains were all read from a single sample in a study of patients and donors after allogeneic stem cell transplantation. One entry per CDR3 protein, called by TCRdb with MiXCR from the RT-PCR reads. The sample has about 90,000 distinct CDR3 sequences, roughly 43% seen once. Material for sequencing was blood, either unsorted or a sorted T cell fraction (not recorded which). All receptors come from a human donor who was either an allogeneic HSCT recipient or a stem cell or donor lymphocyte infusion donor (not recorded which). It is not recorded whose cells these are; they may come from a transplant donor.

This clonotype was observed a handful of times. The gene calls are TRBV5-1 and TRBJ1-6, with D possibly matching TRBD1 (5 bases). Germline V gene sequence: CDR1 SGHRS, CDR2 YFSETQ. CDR3 length: 18 residues. Trimming took 1 base from V and 0 from J, leaving 14 bases between them. CDR3 protein: CASSLLDRMSSYNSPLHF. In DNA, the CDR3 is TGCGCCAGCAGCTTGCTCGACAGAATGAGCTCCTATAATTCACCCCTCCACTTT.

V and J are TRBV29-1 and TRBJ2-7; D not certain. CDR1 SQVTM and CDR2 ANQGSEA come from the germline V gene. The V end was cut by 5 bases, the J end by 6 bases, with 17 bases between. The CDR3 spans 13 residues. This CDR3 is CSVLNGPSSEQYF. The CDR3 DNA follows: TGCAGCGTTCTAAACGGACCCTCATCCGAGCAGTACTTC.

This clonotype was seen only a few times. The V gene is TRBV10-3, the J gene TRBJ1-5, with D unclear. CDR3 size: 14 residues. The germline gives CDR1 ENHRY, CDR2 SYGVKD. The V and J ends lost 3 bases and 0 bases respectively, with 6 bases between them. For the CDR3, the DNA is TGTGCCATCAGTGACAGGACTAGCAATCAGCCCCAGCATTTT. Translated: CAISDRTSNQPQHF.

The sample holds a few counts of this clonotype. The chain carries TRBV12-5 and TRBJ1-1, with TRBD1 matching over 7 bases. The CDR3 has 16 residues. The J segment lost 0 bases and the V segment lost 8 bases, leaving 12 bases of the junction unmatched. From germline, CDR1 is LGHNT and CDR2 FRNRAP. CDR3 nucleotides: TGTGCTAGTAATCCGGGGGACAGACTCATGAACACTGAAGCTTTCTTT. Translating gives CASNPGDRLMNTEAFF.

The V and J genes are TRBV20-1 and TRBJ1-2, with D uncertain. The CDR3 totals 11 residues. The V and J ends lost 2 bases and 6 bases respectively, with 7 bases between them. Germline loops: CDR1 DFQATT, CDR2 SNEGSKA (reference sequence). The CDR3 region is CSARRVDGYTF. The CDR3 coding sequence is TGCAGTGCTAGAAGGGTGGATGGCTACACCTTC.

This chain joins TRBV7-8 and TRBJ1-5; D ambiguous. The CDR3 extends over 12 amino acids. Germline V CDR1 and CDR2: SGHVS, FQNEAQ. Trimming took off 5 bases at V and 3 bases at J, with 5 bases between the two ends. This CDR3 is CASSPHNQPQHF. The DNA for the CDR3 is TGTGCCAGCAGCCCCCACAATCAGCCCCAGCATTTT.

This clonotype was seen a handful of times. The V gene is TRBV7-9, the J gene TRBJ1-6; D is unresolved. The V end was cut by 4 bases, the J end by 8 bases, with 9 bases between. The germline V gene has CDR1 SEHNR and CDR2 FQNEAQ (reference sequence). This CDR3 contains 13 residues. CDR3 nucleotide sequence: TGTGCCAGCAGCTCCGACTGGGATTCACCCCTCCACTTT. Translating it yields CASSSDWDSPLHF.

This clonotype appeared many times. The chain combines TRBV12-3 or TRBV12-4 with TRBJ1-5; tentative D call: TRBD1 (5 bases). This CDR3 has 12 residues. V was pared by 2 bases and J by 7 bases, with 6 bases between. CDR3 coding DNA: TGTGCCAGCAGTTTACGGGGGCAGCCCCAGCATTTT. As protein: CASSLRGQPQHF.

The rearrangement links TRBV4-3 to TRBJ1-6, with 8 bases that match TRBD1. Trimming cost V 4 bases and J 9 bases; bases outside gene matches: 5. CDR3 length: 14 residues. Germline values: CDR1 LGHNA, CDR2 YSLEER. The CDR3 nucleotides read TGCGCCAGCAGCCCTAACAGGGGGTTTTCACCCCTCCACTTT. Translating it yields CASSPNRGFSPLHF.

The CDR3, as DNA: TGCGCCAGCAGCTTGGAGGGGTTTAATGAAAAACTGTTTTTT. This encodes CASSLEGFNEKLFF. The chain recombines TRBV5-1 with TRBJ1-4, with a possible D match to TRBD1 (5 bases). V lost 0 bases, J lost 4 bases, and 7 bases lay in between. In germline, CDR1 is SGHRS, CDR2 YFSETQ. The CDR3 consists of 14 residues.

The chain combines TRBV20-1 with TRBJ1-5, with D unresolved. V gave up 3 bases and J gave up 2 bases, with 14 bases separating them. In germline, CDR1 is DFQATT, CDR2 SNEGSKA (reference sequence). The CDR3 is made up of 15 amino acids. The CDR3 sequence is CSASSPDPGNQPQHF. CDR3 in DNA: TGCAGTGCTAGCTCCCCGGATCCCGGCAATCAGCCCCAGCATTTT.

This clonotype was picked up a small number of times. V is TRBV12-3 or TRBV12-4 and J is TRBJ1-1, with 11 bases matching TRBD1. The CDR3 consists of 15 residues. After removal of 9 bases from V and 0 bases from J, the junction contained 6 bases not matched to a gene. The CDR3 region is CASSGQGGMNTEAFF. The CDR3 DNA reads TGTGCCAGTTCGGGACAGGGGGGAATGAACACTGAAGCTTTCTTT.

This clonotype was counted a single time. The chain has TRBV9 and TRBJ1-2; 8 nucleotides match TRBD1. This CDR3 has 14 residues. CDR1 and CDR2 (germline): SGDLS, YYNGEE. With V trimmed by 0 bases and J by 6 bases, 4 bases remained unmatched. CDR3 DNA sequence: TGTGCCAGCAGCGTAGTGACGGGACAGGATGGCTACACCTTC. Protein sequence: CASSVVTGQDGYTF.

V usage is TRBV27 and J usage is TRBJ1-5, with D unresolved. Trimming cost V 0 bases and J 5 bases, with 5 bases left between them. This CDR3 comprises 13 residues. Looked up from germline, CDR1 is MNHEY and CDR2 is SMNVEV (reference sequence). CDR3 loop: CASSLSLDQPQHF. The CDR3 nucleotides read TGTGCCAGCAGTTTATCACTTGATCAGCCCCAGCATTTT.

This clonotype was seen more than once but under ten times. The chain joins TRBV15 to TRBJ1-5, with TRBD1 matching 7 bases. CDR3 size: 17 residues. In germline, CDR1 is LNHNV, CDR2 YYDKDF (reference sequence). V shed 1 base and J 2 bases; nucleotides not matched to a gene: 8. CDR3 DNA: TGTGCCACCAGCAGAGGGGAGGGGGCCAGCGGCAATCAGCCCCAGCATTTT. It codes for CATSRGEGASGNQPQHF. Using reference TRBV15 and TRBJ1-5 for the parts outside the CDR3, the full variable domain is DAMVIQNPRYQVTQFGKPVTLSCSQTLNHNVMYWYQQKSSQAPKLLFHYYDKDFNNEADTPDNFQSRRPNTSFCFLDIRSPGLGDTAMYLCATSRGEGASGNQPQHFGDGTRLSIL.

The DNA for the CDR3 is TGTGCCAGCAGTTTATCGGACAGGGCCTATGGCTACACCTTC. Amino acids: CASSLSDRAYGYTF. The rearrangement joins TRBV27 to TRBJ1-2; 8 nucleotides align to TRBD1. Germline CDR1 reads MNHEY; CDR2 reads SMNVEV (reference sequence). The CDR3 is 14 amino acids. V shed 0 bases and J 4 bases; nucleotides not matched to a gene: 1.

The rearrangement links TRBV12-3 or TRBV12-4 to TRBJ1-4, with a weak D call TRBD1 (5 bases). This CDR3 region has 13 residues. Trimming stripped 6 bases from V and 4 bases from J, with 9 bases between. The CDR3 region has the DNA TGTGCCAGCAGGAGGGGCGATAATGAAAAACTGTTTTTT. Protein product: CASRRGDNEKLFF.

This clonotype occurred a few times. V usage is TRBV19 and J usage is TRBJ1-1; D is uncertain. Trimming pared 8 bases from V and 1 base from J, leaving 11 bases between. Germline V gene sequence: CDR1 LNHDA, CDR2 SQIVND (reference sequence). The CDR3 is made up of 13 amino acids. CDR3 amino acids: CASSVAENTEAFF. CDR3 sequence (DNA): TGTGCCAGTTCGGTCGCAGAGAACACTGAAGCTTTCTTT.

The chain couples TRBV29-1 to TRBJ2-2; 7 bases align to TRBD1. Trimming removed 4 bases from V and 6 bases from J; junction bases left unmatched: 11. Germline V CDR1 and CDR2: SQVTM, ANQGSEA. The CDR3 extends over 15 amino acids. The CDR3 is CSVVHRGYKSGELFF. CDR3 nucleotide sequence: TGCAGCGTTGTCCACAGGGGTTACAAGTCCGGGGAGCTGTTTTTT.

This clonotype was seen only a few times. The V and J genes are TRBV12-3 or TRBV12-4 and TRBJ1-1, with D possibly being TRBD1 (5 bases). With 7 bases removed from V and 4 bases from J, the gap between germline ends came to 22 bases. This CDR3 spans 16 amino acids. The CDR3 nucleotides are TGTGCCAGCACGTCCCCCCGGGACTCAGGTGGCACTGAAGCTTTCTTT. This gives the protein CASTSPRDSGGTEAFF.